Below are 22 T cell receptor beta chains sequenced from a single sample in a study of blood T cell repertoires in COVID-19. This table comes from immunoSEQ multiplex PCR, and its TCRdb copy is limited to in-frame clones, with some not included. The sample has 170,000 or so clones; 85% to 90% are singletons. The sequenced sample consisted of peripheral blood. The source of these receptors is a woman in her sixties or seventies with COVID-19, enrolled during active disease.

V and J are TRBV19 and TRBJ1-2; D is unresolved. Trimming took 7 bases from V and 2 from J, leaving 14 bases between them. Germline V CDR1 and CDR2: LNHDA, SQIVND (reference sequence). This CDR3 region has 14 residues. CDR3 protein: CASKAREGNYGYTF. CDR3 DNA sequence: TGTGCCAGTAAAGCCCGGGAAGGAAACTATGGCTACACCTTC.

The chain joins TRBV28 to TRBJ2-5; TRBD1 might be the D (6 bases). The CDR3 spans 13 residues. V lost 6 bases and J 3 bases, leaving 11 bases between the germline ends. Germline CDR1 reads MDHEN; CDR2 reads SYDVKM. The CDR3 here is CASRRDNEETQYF. CDR3 bases: TGTGCCAGCAGAAGGGACAACGAAGAGACCCAGTACTTC.

V gene TRBV6-5 combines with J gene TRBJ1-3; D unresolved. Germline lookup yields CDR1 MNHEY and CDR2 SVGAGI. Deletions cut 4 bases from V and 3 bases from J, with 13 bases between. The CDR3 sequence is 15 residues long. As DNA, the CDR3 is TGTGCCAGCAGTTTTACGGGAGACTATGGAAACACCATATATTTT. Translated, it gives CASSFTGDYGNTIYF.

The chain carries TRBV28 and TRBJ2-3, with TRBD1 as a possible D gene (5 bases). This CDR3 has 17 residues. Germline-derived CDR1 and CDR2 are MDHEN and SYDVKM. V lost 4 bases, J lost 4 bases, and 21 bases lay in between. For the CDR3, the DNA is TGTGCCAGCAGTTCGCCCCCAGGGTTCAATCGTCCAGATACGCAGTATTTT. Its translation is CASSSPPGFNRPDTQYF.

This clone was detected once. Other DNA sequences from this sample encode an identical CDR3 as well. This chain uses TRBV12-3 or TRBV12-4 with TRBJ1-1, with D perhaps TRBD1 (5 bases). There are 13 residues in the CDR3. The ends were cut back, 3 bases at V and 1 base at J, with 6 bases in the middle. CDR3 nucleotide sequence: TGTGCCAGCAGTTTCCAGGGGAACACTGAAGCTTTCTTT. It codes for CASSFQGNTEAFF.

V and J are TRBV15 and TRBJ1-2; possible D gene TRBD1, 5 bases. CDR1 is LNHNV, CDR2 YYDKDF, per germline (reference sequence). V was cut by 0 bases and J by 4 bases, with 15 bases left in between. The CDR3 has 16 residues. Here the CDR3 DNA reads TGTGCCACCAGCAGAGATGGCACAGGAAATTTCTATGGCTACACCTTC. Translation gives CATSRDGTGNFYGYTF. Combining the CDR3 with reference TRBV15 and TRBJ1-2 gives the whole variable domain DAMVIQNPRYQVTQFGKPVTLSCSQTLNHNVMYWYQQKSSQAPKLLFHYYDKDFNNEADTPDNFQSRRPNTSFCFLDIRSPGLGDTAMYLCATSRDGTGNFYGYTFGSGTRLTVV.

The gene calls are TRBV29-1 and TRBJ2-2, with D maybe TRBD2 (6 bases). Trimming shortened V by 7 bases and J by 5 bases, and 20 bases separated the two germline ends. Germline loops: CDR1 SQVTM, CDR2 ANQGSEA. The CDR3 covers 15 residues. In nucleotides, the CDR3 is TGCAGCGGCCTCAAGGGGACTGGGCTTACCGGGGAGCTGTTTTTT. This gives the protein CSGLKGTGLTGELFF.

The genes are TRBV14 and TRBJ2-7, with a weak D call TRBD1 (5 bases). Trimming pared 0 bases from V and 2 bases from J, leaving 11 bases between. CDR3 length equals 15 residues. Germline V gives CDR1 SGHDN, CDR2 FVKESK. The CDR3 here is CASSQEGVPTYEQYF. The DNA of the CDR3 is TGTGCCAGCAGCCAAGAAGGGGTCCCTACCTACGAGCAGTACTTC.

V usage is TRBV7-2 and J usage is TRBJ1-2, with D perhaps matching TRBD1 (5 bases). CDR1 SGHTA and CDR2 FQGNSA come from the germline V gene. The CDR3 runs 12 residues. V dropped 5 bases and J dropped 7 bases, with 11 bases sitting between them. The CDR3 reads CASSRDGGGYTF. The CDR3 nucleotides read TGTGCCAGCAGCAGGGACGGGGGTGGCTACACCTTC.

The J gene is TRBJ2-2, the V gene TRBV7-8; tentative D call: TRBD2 (8 bases). V lost 5 bases and J 7 bases, leaving 20 bases between the germline ends. The CDR3 runs to 16 residues. CDR1 and CDR2 from the germline V gene are SGHVS and FQNEAQ. The CDR3 DNA sequence: TGTGCCAGCAGCCCCAACGGGAGGGGGCTCGGCGGGGAGCTGTTTTTT. This translates into CASSPNGRGLGGELFF.

V and J are TRBV19 and TRBJ2-5; 7 bases match TRBD1. CDR1 is LNHDA, CDR2 SQIVND, per germline (reference sequence). V was clipped by 1 base and J by 3 bases; unmatched bases: 8. The CDR3 extends over 16 amino acids. CDR3 sequence (DNA): TGTGCCAGTAGTATAGGGGCCCCGGGACAGAAAGAGACCCAGTACTTC. This encodes CASSIGAPGQKETQYF. Using reference TRBV19 and TRBJ2-5 for the parts outside the CDR3, the full variable domain is DGGITQSPKYLFRKEGQNVTLSCEQNLNHDAMYWYRQDPGQGLRLIYYSQIVNDFQKGDIAEGYSVSREKKESFPLTVTSAQKNPTAFYLCASSIGAPGQKETQYFGPGTRLLVL.

This chain joins TRBV30 and TRBJ2-1; perhaps TRBD1 as D (6 bases). The CDR3 is 15 residues long. The V end lost 1 base, the J end lost 6 bases, and 16 bases lay between the germline ends. The germline V gene has CDR1 GTSNPN and CDR2 SVGIG (reference sequence). DNA of the CDR3: TGTGCCTGGAGTGCCCTCGGCTGGACAGCCAATGAGCAGTTCTTC. Its protein product is CAWSALGWTANEQFF.

This clone was seen repeatedly, ten times or more. A read error may account for a junction end that differs from germline. The rearrangement joins TRBV7-7 to TRBJ2-2; 9 nucleotides match TRBD1. This CDR3 is built from 16 residues. CDR1 is SSHAT, CDR2 FNYEAQ, per germline (reference sequence). In nucleotides, the CDR3 is TGTGCTAGCAGGCGTCAAGGACAGGGGTCCACCGGGGAGCTGTTTTTT. Translating gives CASRRQGQGSTGELFF.

The rearrangement uses TRBV10-3 and TRBJ2-7; TRBD1 is a possible D gene (6 bases). Germline V lookup: CDR1 ENHRY, CDR2 SYGVKD. V lost 5 bases and J 3 bases, leaving 14 bases between the germline ends. There are 14 residues in the CDR3. The CDR3 DNA is TGTGCCATCAGTCGAACTCGACAGGACTACGAGCAGTACTTC. Amino acids: CAISRTRQDYEQYF.

CDR3 protein: CAWSVSRTDTYTEAFF. Here the CDR3 DNA reads TGTGCCTGGAGTGTTTCCCGGACAGACACCTACACTGAAGCTTTCTTT. The rearrangement joins TRBV30 to TRBJ1-1; TRBD1 is a possible D gene (6 bases). Germline loops: CDR1 GTSNPN, CDR2 SVGIG (reference sequence). The CDR3 runs 16 residues. V was clipped by 0 bases and J by 3 bases, with 17 bases between them.

This chain links TRBV6-5 with TRBJ2-1, with 8 nucleotides matching TRBD2. Germline lookup yields CDR1 MNHEY and CDR2 SVGAGI. J gave up 9 bases and V 5 bases, and 6 bases lay outside the gene matches. This CDR3 contains 13 residues. CDR3 protein: CASSPGLASEQFF. The CDR3 DNA reads TGTGCCAGCAGTCCCGGACTAGCAAGTGAGCAGTTCTTC.

This chain joins TRBV11-3 and TRBJ2-7; D is unclear. Looked up from germline, CDR1 is SGHNT and CDR2 is YENEEA. V lost 5 bases, J lost 6 bases, and 17 bases lay in between. This CDR3 spans 14 amino acids. The CDR3, as DNA: TGTGCCAGCAGCCTAACCCTGGTCACTGGCGAGCAGTACTTC. It yields the protein CASSLTLVTGEQYF.

The gene calls are TRBV24-1 and TRBJ2-5, with TRBD2 matching 11 bases. The V and J ends lost 4 bases and 4 bases, in that order; junction bases with no gene match: 10. This CDR3 is built from 17 residues. In germline, CDR1 is KGHDR, CDR2 SFDVKD. The DNA for the CDR3 is TGTGCCACCAGTGAACTAGGCACTAGCGGGAGAGGAGAGACCCAGTACTTC. Amino acid sequence: CATSELGTSGRGETQYF.

J is TRBJ2-1 and V is TRBV7-3; perhaps TRBD1 as D (5 bases). This CDR3 spans 15 amino acids. Per the germline V gene, CDR1 is SGHTA and CDR2 is FQGTGA. The germline V and J ends were trimmed by 0 bases and 2 bases, with 8 bases remaining between them. CDR3 bases: TGTGCCAGCAGCTTAACCGCAGGGACCTACAATGAGCAGTTCTTC. This translates into CASSLTAGTYNEQFF.

The V call is TRBV18, the J call TRBJ2-1, with 11 bases identical to TRBD2. CDR3 length: 18 amino acids. The germline gives CDR1 KGHSH, CDR2 LQKENI. Trimming removed 0 bases from V and 0 bases from J; junction bases left unmatched: 4. The CDR3 region is CASSPPLAGEVSYNEQFF. CDR3 in DNA: TGTGCCAGCTCACCACCACTAGCGGGAGAGGTCTCCTACAATGAGCAGTTCTTC.

The gene calls are TRBV7-8 and TRBJ1-6; the D gene is possibly TRBD1 (6 bases). The CDR3 extends over 13 amino acids. CDR1 is SGHVS, CDR2 FQNEAQ, per germline. Deletions cut 5 bases from V and 6 bases from J, with 8 bases between. CDR3 sequence reads: CASSPDSNSPLHF. The CDR3 nucleotides read TGTGCCAGCAGCCCGGACAGTAATTCACCCCTCCACTTT.

The chain couples TRBV18 to TRBJ2-7, with a tentative D call TRBD2 (7 bases). V was cut by 3 bases and J by 5 bases, with 17 bases left in between. This CDR3 spans 15 amino acids. CDR1 is KGHSH, CDR2 LQKENI, per germline. As DNA, the CDR3 is TGTGCCAGCTCACCGAGGGGGGGGGACTGGAACGAGCAGTACTTC. Residues: CASSPRGGDWNEQYF.